The next 23 T cell receptor beta chains were all read from a single sample in a study of a mutant IDH1 vaccine in newly diagnosed glioma. Time point in this sample: week 47, end of study. The content of each vaccine dose was 300 ug of mutant IDH1 20-mer peptide, and topical imiquimod accompanied it. No antigen is known for these receptors. Sequencing was performed with immunoSEQ multiplex PCR; in TCRdb, only in-frame clones are kept and a portion is missing. The data show about 24,000 clones, 84% seen once. The sample in question was PBMCs, obtained from a glioma patient whose treatment included an IDH1 peptide vaccine. Receptors were obtained from a middle-aged man with glioma.

The V gene is TRBV7-9, the J gene TRBJ2-1; perhaps TRBD1 as D (5 bases). The CDR3 length is 14 residues. The ends were cut back, 0 bases at V and 4 bases at J, with 7 bases in the middle. Germline assignment: CDR1 SEHNR and CDR2 FQNEAQ (reference sequence). The DNA of the CDR3 is TGTGCCAGCAGCTTAGCGCGACAGTACAATGAGCAGTTCTTC. Translation: CASSLARQYNEQFF.

This clone was counted between two and nine times. The rearrangement links TRBV6-5 to TRBJ2-2; TRBD2 aligns across 7 bases. After removal of 1 base from V and 1 base from J, the junction contained 3 bases not matched to a gene. CDR3 length: 16 amino acids. Germline V CDR1 and CDR2: MNHEY, SVGAGI. CDR3 bases: TGTGCCAGCAGTTACTACAGCGGGATGAACACCGGGGAGCTGTTTTTT. Translation: CASSYYSGMNTGELFF.

The rearrangement uses TRBV5-4 and TRBJ2-7; TRBD2 aligns across 7 bases. Looked up from germline, CDR1 is SGHNT and CDR2 is YYREEE (reference sequence). The CDR3 sequence is 14 residues long. V shed 5 bases and J 1 base; nucleotides not matched to a gene: 6. The CDR3 nucleotides read TGTGCCAGCAGTTCCGGGACTATTTCCTACGAGCAGTACTTC. It specifies CASSSGTISYEQYF.

The CDR3 is CASGGGSYEQYF. For the CDR3, the DNA is TGTGCCAGCGGGGGGGGGAGCTACGAGCAGTACTTC. The V gene is TRBV6-1, the J gene TRBJ2-7, with TRBD2 matching over 7 bases. V was clipped by 8 bases and J by 3 bases; unmatched bases: 4. CDR3 length equals 12 residues. Germline values: CDR1 MNHNS, CDR2 SASEGT.

The genes are TRBV5-6 and TRBJ1-4; 7 bases agree with TRBD1. The CDR3 is 14 residues long. Germline CDR1 SGHDT, CDR2 YYEEEE. V dropped 1 base and J dropped 8; count of bases not matched to a gene: 5. CDR3 bases: TGTGCCAGCAGCTTGAGACAGGGTTGGGAAAAACTGTTTTTT. This gives the protein CASSLRQGWEKLFF.

V usage is TRBV10-1 and J usage is TRBJ2-3; the D gene is possibly TRBD2 (6 bases). The germline V gene has CDR1 WNHNN and CDR2 SYGVQD (reference sequence). The CDR3 spans 15 residues. V was cut by 8 bases and J by 0 bases, with 15 bases left in between. This CDR3 is CASDRVGGSTDTQYF. The DNA of the CDR3 is TGCGCCAGCGATAGAGTGGGGGGTAGCACAGATACGCAGTATTTT.

The chain's CDR3 is CASNPASPLNTEAFF. The CDR3 coding sequence is TGTGCCAGTAATCCAGCCAGCCCACTGAACACTGAAGCTTTCTTT. The chain links TRBV19 to TRBJ1-1; no firm D call. The CDR3 is 15 residues long. Trimming removed 7 bases from V and 0 bases from J, with 15 bases in between. CDR1 and CDR2 from the germline V gene are LNHDA and SQIVND (reference sequence).

This chain links TRBV7-2 with TRBJ1-2; 7 positions agree with TRBD1. V lost 3 bases to trimming and J lost 6 bases; unmatched junction nucleotides: 7. CDR1 is SGHTA and CDR2 is FQGNSA in the germline V gene. The CDR3 is 14 residues long. The CDR3 loop reads CASSFGQGDNGYTF. The CDR3 DNA reads TGTGCCAGCAGCTTTGGCCAGGGGGATAATGGCTACACCTTC. The full variable domain, its missing parts supplied by reference TRBV7-2 and TRBJ1-2, is GAGVSQSPSNKVTEKGKDVELRCDPISGHTALYWYRQSLGQGLEFLIYFQGNSAPDKSGLPSDRFSAERTGGSVSTLTIQRTQQEDSAVYLCASSFGQGDNGYTFGSGTRLTVV.

This chain connects TRBV7-2 to TRBJ2-2; D uncertain. The CDR3 spans 14 residues. The germline gives CDR1 SGHTA, CDR2 FQGNSA. The ends were cut back, 2 bases at V and 5 bases at J, with 9 bases in the middle. CDR3 sequence reads: CASSLRVKTGELFF. The CDR3, as DNA: TGTGCCAGCAGCTTAAGGGTAAAGACCGGGGAGCTGTTTTTT.

In this sample, this clone turned up once. This chain connects TRBV4-2 to TRBJ2-7, with TRBD1 as a possible D gene (6 bases). Germline lookup yields CDR1 LGHNA and CDR2 YNFKEQ. The CDR3 is 14 amino acids. V was clipped by 1 base and J by 5 bases, with 12 bases between them. CDR3: CASSQVAQGNEQYF. The CDR3 region has the DNA TGTGCCAGCAGCCAAGTGGCACAGGGTAACGAGCAGTACTTC.

This clone was seen a single time. V usage is TRBV11-2 and J usage is TRBJ2-5; 10 bases map to TRBD1. V was clipped by 1 base and J by 6 bases; unmatched bases: 8. CDR1 is SGHAT and CDR2 is FQNNGV in the germline V gene. This CDR3 is 16 amino acids long. In DNA form, the CDR3 reads TGTGCCAGCAGCTTAGCAACCGGGACAGGGGACAAGACCCAGTACTTC. Its protein is CASSLATGTGDKTQYF. Full variable domain (outside the CDR3, taken from reference TRBV11-2 and TRBJ2-5): EAGVAQSPRYKIIEKRQSVAFWCNPISGHATLYWYQQILGQGPKLLIQFQNNGVVDDSQLPKDRFSAERLKGVDSTLKIQPAKLEDSAVYLCASSLATGTGDKTQYFGPGTRLLVL.

This chain joins TRBV9 and TRBJ2-7, with 8 nucleotides matching TRBD2. The CDR3 loop spans 16 amino acids. Germline CDR1 is SGDLS and CDR2 is YYNGEE. J gave up 5 bases and V 7 bases, and 17 bases lay outside the gene matches. In nucleotides, the CDR3 is TGTGCCAGCTCCTCTTATATGGCGGGAGGTTTCCACGAGCAGTACTTC. Amino acid sequence: CASSSYMAGGFHEQYF.

The J gene is TRBJ2-2, the V gene TRBV5-1, with TRBD2 as a possible D gene (5 bases). This CDR3 region has 14 residues. Between the trimmed V and J ends, which lost 2 bases and 6 bases, there was a span of 11 bases. Looked up from germline, CDR1 is SGHRS and CDR2 is YFSETQ. CDR3 DNA sequence: TGCGCCAGCAGCTTAGAGGGTAGTCCCGGGGAGCTGTTTTTT. Amino acids: CASSLEGSPGELFF.

The chain joins TRBV5-1 to TRBJ2-4; 7 nucleotides agree with TRBD2. The CDR3 contains 16 residues. Trimming took 0 bases from V and 12 from J; bases not matched to a gene: 15. The germline CDR1 and CDR2 sequences are SGHRS and YFSETQ. The CDR3 loop is CASSLEAGVTKTGQYF. The CDR3 DNA is TGCGCCAGCAGCTTGGAGGCGGGGGTTACAAAAACGGGTCAGTACTTC. The variable domain in full, completed from reference TRBV5-1 and TRBJ2-4, reads KAGVTQTPRYLIKTRGQQVTLSCSPISGHRSVSWYQQTPGQGLQFLFEYFSETQRNKGNFPGRFSGRQFSNSRSEMNVSTLELGDSALYLCASSLEAGVTKTGQYFGAGTRLSVL.

This chain connects TRBV6-5 to TRBJ2-1, with D unresolved. CDR3 size: 12 residues. V was pared by 3 bases and J by 10 bases, with 10 bases between. Germline CDR1 is MNHEY and CDR2 is SVGAGI. As DNA, the CDR3 is TGTGCCAGCAGTTATCATAATAAGGAGCAGTTCTTC. Residues: CASSYHNKEQFF.

The chain has TRBV5-7 and TRBJ2-7, with D unresolved. TRBV5-7 is recorded as an ORF, its role being uncertain. Trimming left V 4 bases short and J 1 base short, with 18 bases between. This CDR3 has 16 residues. In DNA form, the CDR3 reads TGTGCCAGCAGCCCCCAGCGTTTGTGGCAGTCCTACGAGCAGTACTTC. Its protein product is CASSPQRLWQSYEQYF.

This chain connects TRBV28 to TRBJ2-5, with a tentative D call TRBD2 (7 bases). The CDR3 is made up of 14 amino acids. V lost 7 bases, J lost 4 bases, and 16 bases lay in between. Germline V gene data show CDR1 as MDHEN and CDR2 as SYDVKM. CDR3 protein: CASKSGGAGETQYF. The DNA for the CDR3 is TGTGCCAGCAAATCTGGGGGGGCAGGAGAGACCCAGTACTTC.

This chain links TRBV9 with TRBJ2-7; 7 bases line up with TRBD2. V shed 0 bases, J shed 0 bases, and the junction held 9 bases outside the gene matches. Germline-derived CDR1 and CDR2 are SGDLS and YYNGEE. The CDR3 sequence is 17 residues long. The CDR3 sequence is CASSVGASGYFSYEQYF. DNA of the CDR3: TGTGCCAGCAGCGTAGGTGCTAGCGGCTATTTCTCCTACGAGCAGTACTTC.

The chain joins TRBV7-8 to TRBJ2-7; no firm D call. The germline gives CDR1 SGHVS, CDR2 FQNEAQ. The V end was cut by 5 bases, the J end by 7 bases, with 18 bases between. CDR3 length equals 14 residues. The CDR3 region has the DNA TGTGCCAGCAGCGCTATTTCAAGGTCTACGGAGCAGTACTTC. This translates into CASSAISRSTEQYF.

This clone was seen just once. The V and J genes are TRBV5-1 and TRBJ1-2; 7 nucleotides align to TRBD1. Germline V gene data show CDR1 as SGHRS and CDR2 as YFSETQ. With V trimmed by 4 bases and J by 2 bases, 5 bases remained unmatched. CDR3 size: 14 residues. DNA for the CDR3: TGCGCCAGCAGCACACAGGGGAACAACTATGGCTACACCTTC. This sequence encodes CASSTQGNNYGYTF.

The CDR3 here is CASSVAGPHVSSGNTIYF. The CDR3 coding sequence is TGTGCCAGCAGCGTAGCCGGACCGCATGTCAGCTCTGGAAACACCATATATTTT. V is TRBV9 and J is TRBJ1-3; D unclear. In germline, CDR1 is SGDLS, CDR2 YYNGEE. The CDR3 has 18 residues. The V gene lost 0 bases and the J gene lost 0 bases, with 16 bases spanning the gap.

This clone was observed a few times. The chain couples TRBV5-4 to TRBJ1-2; D gene ambiguous. Per germline, CDR1 SGHNT and CDR2 YYREEE (reference sequence). Trimming took off 3 bases at V and 2 bases at J, with 11 bases between the two ends. The CDR3 is 14 amino acids. CDR3 DNA: TGTGCCAGCAGCTCGTATGGAGCAAACTATGGCTACACCTTC. Its protein is CASSSYGANYGYTF.

The DNA for the CDR3 is TGCGCCAGCAGCTTGGGGACGGTTTACGAGCAGTACTTC. Its protein is CASSLGTVYEQYF. The chain combines TRBV5-1 with TRBJ2-7; the D is unclear. Germline CDR1 and CDR2: SGHRS and YFSETQ. This CDR3 is 13 amino acids long. Trimming removed 0 bases at V and 4 bases at J, with 8 bases between.